The 10 T cell receptor beta chains below come from one sample, sequenced in a study of blood T cell repertoires in COVID-19. Data came from immunoSEQ multiplex PCR; TCRdb stores just in-frame clones and leaves some out. Here the sample spans over 100,000 clones, 75% to 85% being singletons. What was sequenced was peripheral blood. The source is a man aged 65 to 79 with acute or convalescent COVID-19.

V and J are TRBV5-4 and TRBJ2-2, with TRBD2 matching over 9 bases. V shed 4 bases and J 2 bases; nucleotides not matched to a gene: 9. Per the germline V gene, CDR1 is SGHNT and CDR2 is YYREEE (reference sequence). The CDR3 spans 17 residues. The CDR3 nucleotides are TGTGCCAGCAGCGCGAAGAGCGGGGGGCCCAACACCGGGGAGCTGTTTTTT. This translates into CASSAKSGGPNTGELFF.

V is TRBV4-1 and J is TRBJ1-6, with D perhaps TRBD1 (6 bases). Between the trimmed V and J ends, which lost 3 bases and 7 bases, there was a span of 10 bases. CDR3 length: 14 amino acids. CDR1 and CDR2 (germline): MGHRA, YSYEKL. The CDR3 sequence: CASSHTGGNSPLHF. The CDR3 region has the DNA TGCGCCAGCAGCCACACGGGGGGCAATTCACCCCTCCACTTT.

The rearrangement uses TRBV12-5 and TRBJ2-1, with D unclear. Germline assignment: CDR1 LGHNT and CDR2 FRNRAP. The V end lost 1 base, the J end lost 7 bases, and 17 bases lay between the germline ends. This CDR3 has 16 amino acids. The CDR3 spells CASGLERGIYGNEQFF. CDR3 nucleotide sequence: TGTGCTAGTGGTTTGGAACGAGGAATTTACGGGAATGAGCAGTTCTTC.

The chain has TRBV27 and TRBJ1-1; D ambiguous. Germline V gene data show CDR1 as MNHEY and CDR2 as SMNVEV (reference sequence). Between the trimmed V and J ends, which lost 5 bases and 5 bases, there was a span of 12 bases. The CDR3 runs 13 residues. The CDR3 DNA reads TGTGCCAGCAGTCGAGGGCGGGGAACTGAAGCTTTCTTT. Amino acids: CASSRGRGTEAFF.

This clone has just a few counts. The chain links TRBV5-1 to TRBJ2-5, with 9 bases matching TRBD1. This CDR3 spans 15 amino acids. V was clipped by 0 bases and J by 5 bases; unmatched bases: 5. Per germline, CDR1 SGHRS and CDR2 YFSETQ. The CDR3: CASSLGQGGIETQYF. The CDR3 DNA reads as TGCGCCAGCAGCTTGGGACAGGGGGGTATCGAGACCCAGTACTTC.

V is TRBV21-1 and J is TRBJ1-2; TRBD1, the D gene given by the table, was not confirmed from the DNA. TRBV21-1 is a pseudogene locus. The CDR3 totals 16 residues. For the CDR3, the DNA is TGTGCCAGCAGCAAAGATGGGAAACAGGGGGCAGGGGGCTACACCTTC. Translated: CASSKDGKQGAGGYTF.

This sequence joins TRBV7-3 and TRBJ1-1, with D possibly matching TRBD1 (5 bases). The CDR3 totals 12 residues. Germline V gives CDR1 SGHTA, CDR2 FQGTGA. V was clipped by 7 bases and J by 5 bases, with 11 bases between them. CDR3 sequence reads: CASKGRGTEAFF. The DNA of the CDR3 is TGTGCCAGCAAGGGGCGAGGTACTGAAGCTTTCTTT.

V and J are TRBV20-1 and TRBJ2-1, with 9 bases lining up with TRBD2. CDR3 length: 16 amino acids. CDR1 and CDR2 from the germline V gene are DFQATT and SNEGSKA (reference sequence). V dropped 3 bases and J dropped 3; count of bases not matched to a gene: 9. Here the CDR3 DNA reads TGCAGTGCTAGTGGAGCGGGGGGCAGTTTCTACAATGAGCAGTTCTTC. Its protein is CSASGAGGSFYNEQFF.

The V call is TRBV5-1, the J call TRBJ2-2; TRBD2 matches 12 bases. The CDR3 totals 17 residues. V was clipped by 6 bases and J by 3 bases; unmatched bases: 9. Germline V gene data show CDR1 as SGHRS and CDR2 as YFSETQ. The CDR3 region has the DNA TGCGCCAGCACCCTGACTAGCGGGAGAGCCCACACCGGGGAGCTGTTTTTT. This codes for CASTLTSGRAHTGELFF.

This clone was seen a few times. The chain joins TRBV18 to TRBJ1-2, with TRBD1 identical over 7 bases. V was clipped by 3 bases and J by 3 bases; unmatched bases: 7. Germline V lookup: CDR1 KGHSH, CDR2 LQKENI. The CDR3 covers 15 residues. The CDR3 DNA reads TGTGCCAGCTCACCCCCAGGGGGGTTCGACTATGGCTACACCTTC. Amino acid sequence: CASSPPGGFDYGYTF.